This entry features one T cell receptor beta chain sequence. This specimen belongs to a study of OX40 agonist ivuxolimab in advanced cancers. Sequencing was performed with immunoSEQ multiplex PCR; in TCRdb, only in-frame clones are kept and a portion is missing. The sample lists approximately 98,000 clones; 84% were seen once. The CDR3 loop spans 14 amino acids. Germline V gene sequence: CDR1 SGDLS, CDR2 YYNGEE. Deletions cut 4 bases from V and 3 bases from J, with 13 bases between. The sample was CD4+ or CD8+ T cells sorted from blood, taken in a trial of the OX40 agonist ivuxolimab. V and J are TRBV9 and TRBJ1-1, with a weak D call TRBD1 (6 bases). The source of this sequence is an adult with an advanced solid tumor such as melanoma, head and neck, liver or kidney cancer. In nucleotides, the CDR3 is TGTGCCAGCAGCCCGGGGGGCCTTGACACTGAAGCTTTCTTT. This encodes CASSPGGLDTEAFF.